The 10 T cell receptor beta chains reported below all come from one sample, sequenced in a study of graft-versus-host responses after intestinal transplantation. Generated by immunoSEQ multiplex PCR, the TCRdb table keeps only in-frame clones and is missing some. The sample consists of just over 15,000 clones, about 87% of them appearing once. The sample consisted of bone marrow, taken approximately 130 days after intestinal transplantation. These TCRs come from a human patient who received an intestinal transplant, so some T cells may come from the graft donor.

This clone was seen just once. The chain uses TRBV18 and TRBJ2-7, with D maybe TRBD1 (6 bases). CDR1 is KGHSH and CDR2 is LQKENI in the germline V gene. This CDR3 region has 13 residues. V was pared by 5 bases and J by 3 bases, with 11 bases between. CDR3 amino acids: CASSGTRNYEQYF. CDR3 coding DNA: TGTGCCAGCTCAGGGACAAGGAACTACGAGCAGTACTTC.

The rearrangement links TRBV5-6 to TRBJ2-7, with 9 bases lining up with TRBD1. The germline V gene encodes CDR1 SGHDT and CDR2 YYEEEE. With 2 bases clipped from V and 1 base from J, the junction kept 1 base outside the gene matches. The CDR3 consists of 14 residues. The CDR3 sequence: CASSFGTGSYEQYF. The CDR3 DNA reads TGTGCCAGCAGCTTTGGGACAGGGTCCTACGAGCAGTACTTC.

The rearrangement uses TRBV5-4 and TRBJ1-3; D gene ambiguous. Germline V gives CDR1 SGHNT, CDR2 YYREEE (reference sequence). V was clipped by 0 bases and J by 4 bases, with 8 bases between them. The CDR3 is 14 amino acids. CDR3 in DNA: TGTGCCAGCAGCTTGGAGTCCGGGGGAAACACCATATATTTT. Its translation is CASSLESGGNTIYF.

V is TRBV11-2 and J is TRBJ2-1, with 9 bases aligning to TRBD2. The trim removed 1 base at V and 4 bases at J, leaving 2 bases unmatched. This CDR3 contains 15 residues. CDR1 and CDR2 (germline): SGHAT, FQNNGV. The CDR3 reads CASSLAAGGYNEQFF. Here the CDR3 DNA reads TGTGCCAGCAGCTTAGCAGCGGGAGGTTACAATGAGCAGTTCTTC.

The CDR3 reads CASSRIGLAKNHEQYF. CDR3 sequence (DNA): TGTGCCAGCAGTAGAATTGGACTAGCGAAAAACCACGAGCAGTACTTC. The chain is built from TRBV28 and TRBJ2-7, with TRBD2 matching over 9 bases. The V segment lost 5 bases and the J segment 5 bases; nucleotides outside the gene matches: 13. The CDR3 has 16 residues. Germline V gene data show CDR1 as MDHEN and CDR2 as SYDVKM. Based on the CDR3 plus reference TRBV28 and TRBJ2-7, the full variable domain is DVKVTQSSRYLVKRTGEKVFLECVQDMDHENMFWYRQDPGLGLRLIYFSYDVKMKEKGDIPEGYSVSREKKERFSLILESASTNQTSMYLCASSRIGLAKNHEQYFGPGTRLTVT.

CDR3 coding DNA: TGTGCCAGTAGTCAAAGCGGGAGCCGTTACAATGAGCAGTTCTTC. Residues: CASSQSGSRYNEQFF. This rearrangement joins TRBV19 to TRBJ2-1; 8 bases agree with TRBD2. The CDR3 runs 15 residues. The ends lost 5 bases at V and 4 bases at J; junction bases unmatched: 7. Germline CDR1 LNHDA, CDR2 SQIVND (reference sequence).

The V gene is TRBV5-6, the J gene TRBJ2-2; D gene ambiguous. Germline V gene lookup returns CDR1 SGHDT and CDR2 YYEEEE. The germline V and J ends were trimmed by 0 bases and 6 bases, with 3 bases remaining between them. This CDR3 is 12 amino acids long. CDR3 sequence (DNA): TGTGCCAGCAGCTTGGTGGCCGGGGAGCTGTTTTTT. Residues: CASSLVAGELFF.

The V gene is TRBV14, the J gene TRBJ2-5; D not resolved. V was shortened by 1 base and J by 5 bases, with 2 bases between the two germline ends. The germline V gene encodes CDR1 SGHDN and CDR2 FVKESK. The CDR3 is made up of 11 amino acids. The CDR3 protein is CASSQVETQYF. In DNA form, the CDR3 reads TGTGCCAGCAGCCAAGTGGAGACCCAGTACTTC.

V and J are TRBV27 and TRBJ2-2; a possible D gene is TRBD1 (6 bases). Germline CDR1 reads MNHEY; CDR2 reads SMNVEV (reference sequence). Trimming stripped 8 bases from V and 3 bases from J, with 7 bases between. The CDR3 has 12 amino acids. CDR3 sequence (DNA): TGTGCCAGCGGACAGTACACCGGGGAGCTGTTTTTT. It specifies CASGQYTGELFF.

This chain uses TRBV6-1 with TRBJ1-1; D perhaps matches TRBD1 (6 bases). Trimming removed 4 bases at V and 1 base at J, with 13 bases between. Germline V CDR1 and CDR2: MNHNS, SASEGT. CDR3 length: 15 residues. The CDR3 region is CASSVQGRRNTEAFF. The CDR3 nucleotides read TGTGCCAGCAGTGTACAGGGTAGGAGGAACACTGAAGCTTTCTTT.